A selection of T cell receptor beta chains follows, all from one sample in a study of blood T cell repertoires in COVID-19. TCRdb keeps only in-frame clones here, not all; method: immunoSEQ multiplex PCR. The data hold about 180,000 clones, with just over 85% observed a single time. Sequences were obtained from PBMCs or T cells enriched from blood (not recorded which). The receptors derive from a woman under 30 who had recovered from COVID-19. Both conserved end residues are part of each CDR3. D genes are given only for firm matches. Only some rows state a clone size, as once, few, many or a class for expanded clones.

j_gene: TRBJ2-7
d_gene: TRBD1
v_gene: TRBV29-1
abundance: .
CDR3aa: CSVEGQGPYEQYF
CDR3nt: TGCAGCGTGGAGGGACAGGGACCCTACGAGCAGTACTTC

j_gene: TRBJ1-2
d_gene: .
v_gene: TRBV19
abundance: once
CDR3aa: CASSQAPVARLRF
CDR3nt: TGTGCCAGTAGCCAAGCGCCAGTCGCTAGACTCCGGTTC

j_gene: TRBJ1-5
d_gene: .
v_gene: TRBV7-8
abundance: .
CDR3aa: CASSSFRDSNQPQHF
CDR3nt: TGTGCCAGCAGCTCTTTCAGGGATAGCAATCAGCCCCAGCATTTT

j_gene: TRBJ2-1
d_gene: .
v_gene: TRBV19
abundance: few
CDR3aa: CASSIGTDNEQFF
CDR3nt: TGTGCCAGTAGTATAGGGACAGACAATGAGCAGTTCTTC

j_gene: TRBJ2-1
d_gene: .
v_gene: TRBV19
abundance: .
CDR3aa: CASLIAHGYNEQFF
CDR3nt: TGTGCCAGTTTGATAGCGCACGGATACAATGAGCAGTTCTTC

j_gene: TRBJ2-5
d_gene: TRBD2
v_gene: TRBV7-2
abundance: .
CDR3aa: CASSPTRASGGMETQYF
CDR3nt: TGTGCCAGCAGCCCCACCCGCGCGAGCGGGGGTATGGAGACCCAGTACTTC

j_gene: TRBJ1-2
d_gene: TRBD1
v_gene: TRBV10-3
abundance: few
CDR3aa: CAIRTGDYGYTF
CDR3nt: TGTGCCATCAGGACAGGGGACTATGGCTACACCTTC

j_gene: TRBJ2-3
d_gene: TRBD2
v_gene: TRBV6-1
abundance: .
CDR3aa: CASSEAMGGVADTQYF
CDR3nt: TGTGCCAGCAGTGAAGCCATGGGGGGGGTCGCAGATACGCAGTATTTT

j_gene: TRBJ2-2
d_gene: TRBD2
v_gene: TRBV6-6
abundance: .
CDR3aa: CASLGGTNTGELFF
CDR3nt: TGTGCCAGCCTGGGGGGGACGAACACCGGGGAGCTGTTTTTT

j_gene: TRBJ1-1
d_gene: TRBD1
v_gene: TRBV7-2
abundance: .
CDR3aa: CASTRQGLNTEAFF
CDR3nt: TGTGCCAGCACCCGACAGGGATTGAACACTGAAGCTTTCTTT

j_gene: TRBJ1-1
d_gene: .
v_gene: TRBV12-3/TRBV12-4
abundance: few
CDR3aa: CASTMTENTEAFF
CDR3nt: TGTGCCAGCACTATGACTGAGAACACTGAAGCTTTCTTT

j_gene: TRBJ1-3
d_gene: .
v_gene: TRBV29-1
abundance: .
CDR3aa: CSVEDGGAGNTIYF
CDR3nt: TGCAGCGTTGAAGATGGAGGTGCCGGAAACACCATATATTTT

j_gene: TRBJ2-5
d_gene: TRBD2
v_gene: TRBV7-6
abundance: .
CDR3aa: CASSLTSGVETQYF
CDR3nt: TGTGCCAGCAGCTTGACTAGCGGGGTTGAGACCCAGTACTTC

j_gene: TRBJ1-1
d_gene: .
v_gene: TRBV28
abundance: once
CDR3aa: CASSFSSEAEAFF
CDR3nt: TGTGCCAGCAGTTTTTCGTCGGAGGCTGAAGCTTTCTTT

j_gene: TRBJ1-1
d_gene: .
v_gene: TRBV5-1
abundance: .
CDR3aa: CASSPSPGTNTEAFF
CDR3nt: TGCGCCAGCAGCCCCAGCCCAGGGACAAACACTGAAGCTTTCTTT

j_gene: TRBJ2-7
d_gene: .
v_gene: TRBV4-2
abundance: .
CDR3aa: CASSQFRFRMGYEQYF
CDR3nt: TGTGCCAGCAGCCAATTTCGGTTCAGGATGGGTTACGAGCAGTACTTC

j_gene: TRBJ2-3
d_gene: TRBD1
v_gene: TRBV18
abundance: .
CDR3aa: CASSPIGQGGTDTQYF
CDR3nt: TGTGCCAGCTCACCGATCGGACAGGGTGGCACAGATACGCAGTATTTT

j_gene: TRBJ1-6
d_gene: .
v_gene: TRBV24-1
abundance: .
CDR3aa: CATSDLGDNSPLHF
CDR3nt: TGTGCCACCAGTGATTTGGGAGATAATTCACCCCTCCACTTT

j_gene: TRBJ2-7
d_gene: .
v_gene: TRBV6-6
abundance: .
CDR3aa: CASSYSGQGGEQYF
CDR3nt: TGTGCCAGCAGTTACTCAGGCCAAGGCGGCGAGCAGTACTTC

j_gene: TRBJ2-3
d_gene: TRBD2
v_gene: TRBV2
abundance: .
CDR3aa: CASTRTSGAPTDTQYF
CDR3nt: TGTGCCAGCACCAGGACTAGCGGGGCCCCCACAGATACGCAGTATTTT

j_gene: TRBJ1-5
d_gene: .
v_gene: TRBV18
abundance: .
CDR3aa: CASSPSEGDQPQHF
CDR3nt: TGTGCCAGCTCACCATCCGAAGGGGATCAGCCCCAGCATTTT

j_gene: TRBJ1-2
d_gene: TRBD1
v_gene: TRBV5-1
abundance: .
CDR3aa: CASSPTGGGNGYTF
CDR3nt: TGCGCCAGCAGCCCGACAGGGGGGGGGAATGGCTACACCTTC